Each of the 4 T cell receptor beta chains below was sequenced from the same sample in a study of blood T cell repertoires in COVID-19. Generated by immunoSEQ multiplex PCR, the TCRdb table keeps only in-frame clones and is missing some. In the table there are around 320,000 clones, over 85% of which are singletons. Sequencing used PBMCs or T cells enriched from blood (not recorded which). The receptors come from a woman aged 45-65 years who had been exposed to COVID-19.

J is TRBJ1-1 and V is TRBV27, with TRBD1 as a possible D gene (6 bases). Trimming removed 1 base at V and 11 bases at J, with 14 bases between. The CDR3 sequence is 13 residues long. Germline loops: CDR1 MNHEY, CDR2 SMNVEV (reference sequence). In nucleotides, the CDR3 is TGTGCCAGCAGTTTATTTCTGGGGGCTGGGGCTTTCTTT. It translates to CASSLFLGAGAFF.

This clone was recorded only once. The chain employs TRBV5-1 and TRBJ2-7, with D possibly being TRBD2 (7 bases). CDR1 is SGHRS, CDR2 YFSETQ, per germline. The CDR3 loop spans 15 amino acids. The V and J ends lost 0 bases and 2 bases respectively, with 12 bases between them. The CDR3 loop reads CASSLELGGAYEQYF. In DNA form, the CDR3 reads TGCGCCAGCAGCTTGGAGCTAGGGGGGGCCTACGAGCAGTACTTC.

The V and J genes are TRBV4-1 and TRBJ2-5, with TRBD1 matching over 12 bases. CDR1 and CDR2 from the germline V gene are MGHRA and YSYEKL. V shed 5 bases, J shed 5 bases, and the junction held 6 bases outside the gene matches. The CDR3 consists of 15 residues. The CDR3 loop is CASSTGQGAVETQYF. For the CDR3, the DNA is TGCGCCAGCAGCACGGGACAGGGGGCTGTGGAGACCCAGTACTTC.

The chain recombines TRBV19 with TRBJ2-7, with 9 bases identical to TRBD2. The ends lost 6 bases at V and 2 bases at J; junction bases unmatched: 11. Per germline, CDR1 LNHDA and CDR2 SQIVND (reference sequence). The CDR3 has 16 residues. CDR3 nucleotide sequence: TGTGCCAGTAGCATGTCCATGGCTAGCGGGACCTACGAGCAGTACTTC. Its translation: CASSMSMASGTYEQYF.